This TCR beta chain originates from a study of human T cells and chemical hapten exposure. General study findings and limits: Significantly greater numbers of large CDR3 similarity clusters came from expanded TCRs than from controls.

In its sample, this clonotype was seen a few times. Its antigen remains unknown. The library labeled individual cDNA molecules by adding unique molecular identifiers to them. TCRdb redid the calling of the RACE reads with MiXCR, one entry per CDR3 protein. The table lists around 330,000 distinct CDR3 sequences, over 5% of them singletons. J was trimmed by 2 bases and V by 3 bases; bases with no gene match: 2. The CDR3 has 13 amino acids. Germline CDR1 and CDR2: GTSNPN and SVGIG (reference sequence). The time point denotes: pre-sensitization, week 0. As to treatment: therapeutic diphenylcyclopropenone sensitization with weekly scalp DPC. Before extraction, the whole blood was not fractionated, and total RNA was taken from it.

This receptor was obtained from a woman aged 18-35 years with alopecia areata. Some clones in this sample may be carry-over from other donors' samples. The input for sequencing was whole blood, taken in connection with sensitization to the hapten diphenylcyclopropenone (DPC). The V call is TRBV30, the J call TRBJ1-1; 8 bases are a match to TRBD1. The CDR3 DNA reads TGTGCCTGGAGGGACAGGGTAAACACTGAAGCTTTCTTT. Translating it yields CAWRDRVNTEAFF.